A single sample gave rise to the 8 T cell receptor beta chains below, sequenced in a study of blood T cell repertoires in COVID-19. Some clones are missing from TCRdb's copy, which holds only in-frame ones; the method was immunoSEQ multiplex PCR. Altogether approximately 250,000 clones are present, about 88% being singletons, with the ten largest covering about 2.1%. Sequenced sample: peripheral blood. These receptors came from a man aged 30 to 39 with active or convalescent COVID-19.

V and J are TRBV6-6 and TRBJ2-7; tentatively, D is TRBD1 (5 bases). Between the trimmed V and J ends, which lost 8 bases and 0 bases, there was a span of 17 bases. The CDR3 is 15 amino acids. Germline V gives CDR1 MNHNY, CDR2 SVGAGI (reference sequence). The CDR3 is CASHSSTESSYEQYF. In nucleotides, the CDR3 is TGTGCCAGCCATTCATCGACAGAGAGCTCCTACGAGCAGTACTTC.

The chain employs TRBV20-1 and TRBJ2-3, with a weak D call TRBD1 (6 bases). The germline gives CDR1 DFQATT, CDR2 SNEGSKA (reference sequence). Trimming shortened V by 7 bases and J by 6 bases, and 11 bases separated the two germline ends. The length of the CDR3 is 11 residues. Here the CDR3 reads CSGARGDTQYF. As DNA, the CDR3 is TGCAGTGGCGCCAGGGGTGATACGCAGTATTTT.

The chain uses TRBV5-1 and TRBJ2-5, with 7 bases matching TRBD2. The CDR3 is made up of 15 amino acids. J was trimmed by 3 bases and V by 0 bases; bases with no gene match: 5. Germline assignment: CDR1 SGHRS and CDR2 YFSETQ. The CDR3 bases are TGCGCCAGCAGCTTGGACGGGACTACTGAAGAGACCCAGTACTTC. Translated, it gives CASSLDGTTEETQYF.

J is TRBJ2-5 and V is TRBV9; D possibly corresponds to TRBD1 (6 bases). The CDR3 totals 13 residues. Germline-derived CDR1 and CDR2 are SGDLS and YYNGEE. V was trimmed by 4 bases and J by 7 bases, leaving 14 bases between them. The CDR3 here is CASSHRVRGTQYF. The CDR3 bases are TGTGCCAGCAGCCACAGGGTCCGGGGGACCCAGTACTTC.

CDR3 coding DNA: TGTGCCAGCAGCTTACCGCGGGGGGGTCCGGATACGCAGTATTTT. Its translation is CASSLPRGGPDTQYF. The chain links TRBV11-2 to TRBJ2-3; 9 bases match TRBD2. There are 15 residues in the CDR3. Germline lookup yields CDR1 SGHAT and CDR2 FQNNGV. V lost 2 bases, J lost 6 bases, and 6 bases stayed unmatched.

The V call is TRBV4-1, the J call TRBJ1-3; no clear D. Trimming took off 3 bases at V and 0 bases at J, with 9 bases between the two ends. Germline V CDR1 and CDR2: MGHRA, YSYEKL. This CDR3 has 15 amino acids. CDR3 loop: CASSQHGDSGNTIYF. The CDR3 DNA follows: TGCGCCAGCAGCCAGCACGGAGACTCTGGAAACACCATATATTTT.

This clone was seen more than once but under ten times. This chain connects TRBV28 to TRBJ2-3, with a possible D match to TRBD2 (5 bases). The germline V gene encodes CDR1 MDHEN and CDR2 SYDVKM. The CDR3 length is 15 residues. The V gene lost 2 bases and the J gene lost 6 bases, with 15 bases spanning the gap. The CDR3 sequence is CASSLGSQNSDTQYF. CDR3 sequence (DNA): TGTGCCAGCAGTTTAGGGAGCCAGAACTCGGATACGCAGTATTTT. Complete variable domain (other parts from reference TRBV28 and TRBJ2-3): DVKVTQSSRYLVKRTGEKVFLECVQDMDHENMFWYRQDPGLGLRLIYFSYDVKMKEKGDIPEGYSVSREKKERFSLILESASTNQTSMYLCASSLGSQNSDTQYFGPGTRLTVL.

V and J are TRBV5-5 and TRBJ2-7; tentative D call: TRBD2 (6 bases). Germline-derived CDR1 and CDR2 are SGHKS and YYEKEE (reference sequence). The CDR3 runs 12 residues. Trimming cost V 4 bases and J 4 bases, with 9 bases left between them. The CDR3: CASSPEGYEQYF. In DNA, the CDR3 is TGTGCCAGCAGCCCGGAGGGGTACGAGCAGTACTTC.